These 20 T cell receptor beta chains originate from one sample sequenced in a study of blood T cell repertoires in COVID-19. Clones were read by immunoSEQ multiplex PCR, and TCRdb kept only the in-frame ones, dropping some. The data hold 150,000 to 200,000 clones, with around 84% observed a single time. Source material: peripheral blood. The receptor set was obtained from a woman in her 70s with COVID-19, enrolled during active disease.

This clone turned up a few times. This sequence joins TRBV7-8 and TRBJ2-7; weak D call: TRBD1 (5 bases). The CDR3 totals 13 residues. Germline V gene lookup returns CDR1 SGHVS and CDR2 FQNEAQ. V was clipped by 5 bases and J by 5 bases, with 13 bases between them. The DNA of the CDR3 is TGTGCCAGCAGCGCGGACACTACTCACGAGCAGTACGTC. Translating it yields CASSADTTHEQYV.

V gene TRBV28 combines with J gene TRBJ1-2; D ambiguous. The V gene's germline CDR1 is MDHEN and CDR2 SYDVKM. The ends were cut back, 2 bases at V and 6 bases at J, with 16 bases in the middle. The CDR3 runs 15 residues. The CDR3 DNA reads TGTGCCAGCAGTTTAAATAACATTAGGAGCAATGGCTACACCTTC. Its protein is CASSLNNIRSNGYTF.

The chain employs TRBV27 and TRBJ1-4; 8 bases fit TRBD1. After removal of 3 bases from V and 6 bases from J, the junction contained 3 bases not matched to a gene. Germline CDR1 reads MNHEY; CDR2 reads SMNVEV (reference sequence). The CDR3 is 14 residues long. The CDR3 loop is CASSFQGAYEKLFF. The CDR3 nucleotides read TGTGCCAGCAGTTTTCAGGGGGCTTATGAAAAACTGTTTTTT. Full variable domain (remainder filled in from reference TRBV27 and TRBJ1-4): EAQVTQNPRYLITVTGKKLTVTCSQNMNHEYMSWYRQDPGLGLRQIYYSMNVEVTDKGDVPEGYKVSRKEKRNFPLILESPSPNQTSLYFCASSFQGAYEKLFFGSGTQLSVL.

The chain links TRBV2 to TRBJ2-1, with 9 bases aligning to TRBD2. The CDR3 covers 14 residues. After removal of 2 bases from V and 15 bases from J, the junction contained 11 bases not matched to a gene. Germline V gene lookup returns CDR1 SNHLY and CDR2 FYNNEI. The CDR3, as DNA: TGTGCCAGCAGTGAATTCCCCGATAGCGGGAGACTGTTCTTC. This codes for CASSEFPDSGRLFF.

The rearrangement uses TRBV6-6 and TRBJ2-7, with 11 bases identical to TRBD1. This CDR3 spans 15 amino acids. The germline V gene encodes CDR1 MNHNY and CDR2 SVGAGI (reference sequence). The V and J ends lost 7 bases and 3 bases, in that order; junction bases with no gene match: 8. This CDR3 is CASNTVGQGVYEQYF. The CDR3 DNA sequence: TGTGCCAGCAACACTGTGGGACAGGGGGTCTACGAGCAGTACTTC.

As DNA, the CDR3 is TGTGCCAGTAGTGGACAGGGCGGGAGTAGCAATCAGCCCCAGCATTTT. This encodes CASSGQGGSSNQPQHF. This chain connects TRBV19 to TRBJ1-5; 8 bases are shared with TRBD1. The germline V gene encodes CDR1 LNHDA and CDR2 SQIVND (reference sequence). The CDR3 is 16 amino acids. The ends lost 5 bases at V and 0 bases at J; junction bases unmatched: 6.

The rearrangement uses TRBV27 and TRBJ1-6; D unclear. The V end lost 3 bases, the J end lost 9 bases, and 12 bases lay between the germline ends. CDR1 is MNHEY, CDR2 SMNVEV, per germline (reference sequence). The CDR3 contains 14 residues. In nucleotides, the CDR3 is TGTGCCAGCAGTTTTCTGGTCGGTGGTTCACCCCTCCACTTT. This gives the protein CASSFLVGGSPLHF.

This clone was counted a single time. The rearrangement links TRBV28 to TRBJ2-7, with D perhaps matching TRBD1 (6 bases). CDR1 and CDR2 from the germline V gene are MDHEN and SYDVKM. V shed 5 bases and J shed 4 bases, with 9 bases lying between them. The CDR3 sequence is 12 residues long. DNA of the CDR3: TGTGCCAGCAGTCCACAGGGTTACGAGCAGTACGTC. This codes for CASSPQGYEQYV.

The V call is TRBV19, the J call TRBJ1-4; 7 bases fit TRBD1. CDR1 is LNHDA, CDR2 SQIVND, per germline (reference sequence). V was pared by 5 bases and J by 3 bases, with 6 bases of the junction left unmatched. There are 15 residues in the CDR3. CDR3 sequence (DNA): TGTGCCAGTAGTGCCCAGACAGGGCCTAATGAAAAACTGTTTTTT. Translating it yields CASSAQTGPNEKLFF. The whole variable domain, filled in from reference TRBV19 and TRBJ1-4, reads DGGITQSPKYLFRKEGQNVTLSCEQNLNHDAMYWYRQDPGQGLRLIYYSQIVNDFQKGDIAEGYSVSREKKESFPLTVTSAQKNPTAFYLCASSAQTGPNEKLFFGSGTQLSVL.

V and J are TRBV5-1 and TRBJ2-5; 10 nucleotides align to TRBD2. Germline trimming cut 4 bases from V and 4 bases from J; bases unmatched to any gene: 4. The CDR3 sequence is 14 residues long. CDR1 and CDR2 (germline): SGHRS, YFSETQ. CDR3 sequence (DNA): TGCGCCAGCAGCAGGGCTAGCGGGAGAGAGACCCAGTACTTC. Translating it yields CASSRASGRETQYF.

This chain joins TRBV3-1 (or the pseudogene TRBV3-2) and TRBJ1-1; D not resolved. CDR3 length: 12 residues. V shed 4 bases and J shed 5 bases, with 8 bases lying between them. The germline CDR1 and CDR2 sequences are LGHDT and YNNKEL (reference sequence). The CDR3 spells CASSLRETEAFF. The CDR3 DNA reads as TGTGCCAGCAGCCTTAGGGAGACTGAAGCTTTCTTT.

This clone was recorded at least ten times. V usage is TRBV2 and J usage is TRBJ2-2; D may be TRBD1 (5 bases). V dropped 4 bases and J dropped 5 bases, with 17 bases sitting between them. Germline V gene data show CDR1 as SNHLY and CDR2 as FYNNEI. The CDR3 sequence is 16 residues long. The CDR3: CASSVLSGSDTGELFF. CDR3 coding DNA: TGTGCCAGCAGTGTTTTATCAGGGTCGGATACCGGGGAGCTGTTTTTT.

V and J are TRBV28 and TRBJ2-2, with D possibly TRBD1 on 7 matching bases. Germline lookup yields CDR1 MDHEN and CDR2 SYDVKM. V was clipped by 7 bases and J by 5 bases, with 20 bases between them. The CDR3 is made up of 16 amino acids. CDR3 residues: CASKESAQGGTGELFF. The CDR3 DNA reads TGTGCCAGCAAAGAATCAGCTCAGGGGGGAACCGGGGAGCTGTTTTTT.

The chain recombines TRBV5-5 with TRBJ1-2, with TRBD1 as a possible D gene (6 bases). The CDR3 is 18 residues long. V gave up 4 bases and J gave up 8 bases, with 30 bases separating them. CDR1 and CDR2 (germline): SGHKS, YYEKEE (reference sequence). CDR3 sequence: CASSPPVGGAMDRWGYTF. As DNA, the CDR3 is TGTGCCAGCAGCCCCCCAGTTGGGGGCGCAATGGACCGGTGGGGCTACACCTTC.

The chain recombines TRBV28 with TRBJ1-2, with D unresolved. The V end was cut by 9 bases, the J end by 6 bases, with 17 bases between. The CDR3 has 13 amino acids. CDR1 MDHEN and CDR2 SYDVKM come from the germline V gene. The CDR3 loop reads CASTLAGFDGYTF. The CDR3 coding sequence is TGTGCCAGTACATTGGCGGGGTTTGATGGCTACACCTTC.

The chain links TRBV12-3 or TRBV12-4 to TRBJ1-2, with D maybe TRBD1 (5 bases). The CDR3 is 13 residues long. The V and J ends lost 8 bases and 4 bases respectively, with 14 bases between them. The CDR3 spells CASEQDTLYGYTF. CDR3 in DNA: TGTGCCAGCGAACAGGACACTCTCTATGGCTACACCTTC.

The rearrangement uses TRBV12-3 or TRBV12-4 and TRBJ2-7; D unclear. V was trimmed by 3 bases and J by 1 base, leaving 4 bases between them. This CDR3 spans 12 amino acids. CDR3 sequence (DNA): TGTGCCAGCAGTTTGAGGTCCTACGAGCAGTACTTC. It encodes CASSLRSYEQYF.

Only a few counts were recorded for this clone. This chain uses TRBV10-3 with TRBJ1-5; no firm D call. Germline V gene lookup returns CDR1 ENHRY and CDR2 SYGVKD. This CDR3 is 14 amino acids long. V lost 6 bases to trimming and J lost 2 bases, with 11 bases between them. The CDR3 region has the DNA TGTGCCATCAGAGGGAGCGGGGGCAATCAGCCCCAGCATTTT. Translation: CAIRGSGGNQPQHF.

The chain links TRBV28 to TRBJ2-4, with D perhaps TRBD1 (6 bases). This CDR3 spans 16 amino acids. Germline V gives CDR1 MDHEN, CDR2 SYDVKM. Deletions cut 3 bases from V and 8 bases from J, with 20 bases between. CDR3 bases: TGTGCCAGCAGTTTTACCCAGGGGCAAGGCGAAGACATTCAGTACTTC. This codes for CASSFTQGQGEDIQYF.

CDR3 residues: CASGLGTGDHGYTF. CDR3 nucleotide sequence: TGTGCTAGTGGTCTCGGGACAGGGGACCATGGCTACACCTTC. This chain links TRBV12-5 with TRBJ1-2; 10 nucleotides line up with TRBD1. V dropped 5 bases and J dropped 6; count of bases not matched to a gene: 6. The V gene's germline CDR1 is LGHNT and CDR2 FRNRAP. This CDR3 has 14 residues.